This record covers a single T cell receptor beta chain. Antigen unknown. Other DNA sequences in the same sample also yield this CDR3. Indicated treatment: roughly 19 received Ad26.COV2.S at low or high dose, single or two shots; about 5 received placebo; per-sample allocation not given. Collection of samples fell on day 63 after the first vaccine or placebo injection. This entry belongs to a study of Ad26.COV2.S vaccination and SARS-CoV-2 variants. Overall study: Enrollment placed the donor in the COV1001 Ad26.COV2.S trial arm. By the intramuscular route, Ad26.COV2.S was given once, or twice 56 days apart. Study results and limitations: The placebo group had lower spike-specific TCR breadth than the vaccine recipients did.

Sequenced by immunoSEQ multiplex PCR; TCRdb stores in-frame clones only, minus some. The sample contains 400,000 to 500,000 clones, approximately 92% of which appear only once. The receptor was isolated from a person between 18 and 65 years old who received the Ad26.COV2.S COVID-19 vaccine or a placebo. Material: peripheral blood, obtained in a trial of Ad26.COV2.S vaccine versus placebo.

CDR3 nucleotide sequence: TGTGCCAGCAGCTCGGGACAGGGGAATGAAAAACTGTTTTTT. Translating gives CASSSGQGNEKLFF. The V gene is TRBV28, the J gene TRBJ1-4; 10 bases are shared with TRBD1. The CDR3 has 14 amino acids. V lost 6 bases and J lost 5; bases outside the gene matches: 3. The V gene's germline CDR1 is MDHEN and CDR2 SYDVKM. Full variable domain (rest looked up from reference TRBV28 and TRBJ1-4): DVKVTQSSRYLVKRTGEKVFLECVQDMDHENMFWYRQDPGLGLRLIYFSYDVKMKEKGDIPEGYSVSREKKERFSLILESASTNQTSMYLCASSSGQGNEKLFFGSGTQLSVL.